These 27 T cell receptor beta chains were sequenced from one sample in a study of blood T cell repertoires in COVID-19. The repertoire was sequenced with immunoSEQ multiplex PCR; TCRdb's copy has only in-frame clones and lacks some. The table shows 200,000 to 250,000 clones, with 84% occurring only once. Sequencing used PBMCs or T cells enriched from blood (not recorded which). The receptors were sampled from a woman in her forties who had recovered from COVID-19.

This rearrangement joins TRBV25-1 to TRBJ2-3; 9 nucleotides agree with TRBD2. The CDR3 spans 16 residues. Trimming removed 6 bases from V and 4 bases from J; junction bases left unmatched: 11. Germline loops: CDR1 MGHDK, CDR2 SYGVNS. CDR3 in amino acids: CASRPPGGRGADTQYF. The DNA for the CDR3 is TGTGCCAGCAGGCCTCCCGGCGGGAGGGGCGCAGATACGCAGTATTTT.

This rearrangement joins TRBV7-8 to TRBJ2-7; perhaps TRBD1 as D (7 bases). CDR3 length: 14 amino acids. Trimming removed 3 bases from V and 1 base from J, with 10 bases in between. CDR1 is SGHVS, CDR2 FQNEAQ, per germline. This CDR3 is CASSLQGGSYEQYV. CDR3 in DNA: TGTGCCAGCAGCTTGCAGGGGGGATCCTACGAGCAGTACGTC.

The chain combines TRBV3-1 (or the pseudogene TRBV3-2) with TRBJ2-7; D call uncertain. The CDR3 is 13 amino acids. V lost 1 base, J lost 1 base, and 5 bases lay in between. Germline CDR1 is LGHDT and CDR2 is YNNKEL (reference sequence). The CDR3 spells CASSQGASYEQYF. CDR3 in DNA: TGTGCCAGCAGCCAAGGGGCATCCTACGAGCAGTACTTC.

The rearrangement uses TRBV12-3 or TRBV12-4 and TRBJ2-5; TRBD2 agrees at 7 bases. V lost 0 bases, J lost 5 bases, and 0 bases stayed unmatched. CDR3 size: 13 residues. The CDR3 loop is CASSLARGETQYF. CDR3 bases: TGTGCCAGCAGTTTAGCGCGGGGGGAGACCCAGTACTTC.

V usage is TRBV28 and J usage is TRBJ1-2; D is perhaps TRBD1 (6 bases). V lost 2 bases to trimming and J lost 3 bases, with 7 bases between them. Germline loops: CDR1 MDHEN, CDR2 SYDVKM. The CDR3 covers 13 residues. CDR3 in DNA: TGTGCCAGCAGTTTACGGACAGACTATGGCTACACCTTC. It encodes CASSLRTDYGYTF.

The rearrangement joins TRBV13 to TRBJ2-7; possible D gene TRBD2, 6 bases. Trimming took off 1 base at V and 4 bases at J, with 11 bases between the two ends. Germline CDR1 is PRHDT and CDR2 is FYEKMQ (reference sequence). The CDR3 contains 14 residues. Here the CDR3 reads CASSLVARGYEQYF. The CDR3, as DNA: TGTGCCAGCAGCTTAGTGGCCCGGGGGTACGAGCAGTACTTC. The variable domain in full, completed from reference TRBV13 and TRBJ2-7, reads AAGVIQSPRHLIKEKRETATLKCYPIPRHDTVYWYQQGPGQDPQFLISFYEKMQSDKGSIPDRFSAQQFSDYHSELNMSSLELGDSALYFCASSLVARGYEQYFGPGTRLTVT.

This chain uses TRBV2 with TRBJ1-6, with D tentatively TRBD1 (5 bases). With 6 bases removed from V and 5 bases from J, the gap between germline ends came to 14 bases. Germline CDR1 and CDR2: SNHLY and FYNNEI. This CDR3 is built from 15 residues. The CDR3 region has the DNA TGTGCCAGCAGATCGGCCGCAGGGAATAATTCACCCCTCCACTTT. Encoded protein: CASRSAAGNNSPLHF.

The J gene is TRBJ1-2, the V gene TRBV11-3; no reliable D call. Germline V lookup: CDR1 SGHNT, CDR2 YENEEA. The V and J ends lost 5 bases and 7 bases respectively, with 14 bases between them. This CDR3 has 13 residues. CDR3 amino acids: CASSLRTGRGYTF. DNA for the CDR3: TGTGCCAGCAGCCTACGGACTGGTCGTGGCTACACCTTC.

This clone was seen only once. V and J are TRBV4-1 and TRBJ1-4; D is ambiguous. Trimming removed 4 bases from V and 6 bases from J, with 9 bases in between. The CDR3 has 13 amino acids. CDR1 is MGHRA and CDR2 is YSYEKL in the germline V gene. The CDR3 protein is CASSRWRDEKLFF. The CDR3 bases are TGCGCCAGCAGCCGGTGGAGGGATGAAAAACTGTTTTTT.

The gene calls are TRBV4-1 and TRBJ2-4; the D gene is possibly TRBD2 (6 bases). The CDR3 length is 17 residues. The V end was cut by 3 bases, the J end by 5 bases, with 20 bases between. Germline CDR1 reads MGHRA; CDR2 reads YSYEKL. The DNA of the CDR3 is TGCGCCAGCAGCCATGCGCTCGCCAATAGCGGACAAAACATTCAGTACTTC. It encodes CASSHALANSGQNIQYF.

The gene calls are TRBV6-9 and TRBJ2-5, with D unresolved. Germline CDR1 reads MNHGY; CDR2 reads SVAAGI. This CDR3 has 12 residues. V was pared by 3 bases and J by 5 bases, with 7 bases between. As DNA, the CDR3 is TGTGCCAGCAGTTACTTGAGGGAGACCCAGTACTTC. Protein sequence: CASSYLRETQYF.

This chain joins TRBV7-6 and TRBJ2-5, with 13 bases lining up with TRBD2. The length of the CDR3 is 16 residues. J was trimmed by 3 bases and V by 1 base; bases with no gene match: 2. The germline V gene encodes CDR1 SGHVS and CDR2 FNYEAQ. This CDR3 is CASSLVGTSGEETQYF. CDR3 bases: TGTGCCAGCAGCTTAGTTGGGACTAGCGGGGAAGAGACCCAGTACTTC. Together with reference TRBV7-6 and TRBJ2-5, the CDR3 gives the full variable domain: GAGVSQSPRYKVTKRGQDVALRCDPISGHVSLYWYRQALGQGPEFLTYFNYEAQQDKSGLPNDRFSAERPEGSISTLTIQRTEQRDSAMYRCASSLVGTSGEETQYFGPGTRLLVL.

The chain has TRBV6-6 and TRBJ2-1; D is unresolved. Germline V lookup: CDR1 MNHNY, CDR2 SVGAGI (reference sequence). Deletions cut 6 bases from V and 7 bases from J, with 13 bases between. The CDR3 is 13 residues long. The CDR3 nucleotides are TGTGCCAGCAGAGAGGCTAGTCAGAATGAGCAGTTCTTC. It is translated as CASREASQNEQFF.

The CDR3 here is CASSHGTGEDGYEQYF. The CDR3 bases are TGTGCCAGCAGCCATGGGACAGGGGAAGACGGCTACGAGCAGTACTTC. The chain links TRBV7-9 to TRBJ2-7, with 10 bases identical to TRBD1. The V gene end was trimmed by 5 bases and the J gene end by 3 bases; junction bases not matched to a gene: 10. This CDR3 has 16 amino acids. CDR1 and CDR2 (germline): SEHNR, FQNEAQ (reference sequence).

The chain carries TRBV19 and TRBJ1-1; 9 bases align to TRBD1. Trimming at V came to 8 bases and at J to 4 bases, leaving 11 bases not matched to a gene. The CDR3 totals 15 residues. Germline values: CDR1 LNHDA, CDR2 SQIVND (reference sequence). The CDR3 is CASRDRDDYSTEAFF. The DNA of the CDR3 is TGTGCCAGTCGGGACAGGGATGATTATAGCACTGAAGCTTTCTTT.

This clone came up once. The rearrangement uses TRBV28 and TRBJ2-1; TRBD1 aligns across 7 bases. CDR3 size: 16 residues. CDR1 is MDHEN, CDR2 SYDVKM, per germline. Losses at the gene ends were 4 bases for V and 3 bases for J; bases not matched to a gene: 9. The CDR3 nucleotides are TGTGCCAGCAGTTCCTTAGAGGGGGCTAACTACAATGAGCAGTTCTTC. It encodes CASSSLEGANYNEQFF.

The gene calls are TRBV18 and TRBJ1-5; TRBD1 might be the D (6 bases). V shed 6 bases and J shed 4 bases, with 13 bases lying between them. The CDR3 covers 14 residues. From germline, CDR1 is KGHSH and CDR2 LQKENI. CDR3 region: CASSPGHQNQPQHF. The DNA for the CDR3 is TGTGCCAGCTCCCCGGGACACCAAAATCAGCCCCAGCATTTT.

This chain connects TRBV4-2 to TRBJ1-2, with a weak D call TRBD1 (5 bases). Germline-derived CDR1 and CDR2 are LGHNA and YNFKEQ. The V gene lost 3 bases and the J gene lost 2 bases, with 13 bases spanning the gap. The CDR3 covers 15 residues. The DNA of the CDR3 is TGTGCCAGCAGCCAGGCTCGGGGGGGGAACTATGGCTACACCTTC. Encoded protein: CASSQARGGNYGYTF.

The chain is built from TRBV12-5 and TRBJ2-5; no clear D. The CDR3 contains 13 residues. V lost 1 base and J 5 bases, leaving 8 bases between the germline ends. The germline gives CDR1 LGHNT, CDR2 FRNRAP. The CDR3 DNA is TGTGCTAGTGGTTTGGGGAGCCGGGAGACCCAGTACTTC. Translated, it gives CASGLGSRETQYF.

A single count supports this clone. This chain connects TRBV19 to TRBJ2-7, with D possibly matching TRBD1 (5 bases). The CDR3 has 13 residues. Trimming stripped 7 bases from V and 2 bases from J, with 12 bases between. Per germline, CDR1 LNHDA and CDR2 SQIVND (reference sequence). The CDR3 coding sequence is TGTGCCAGTAATCAGGGTATCACCTACGAGCAGTACTTC. Its translation is CASNQGITYEQYF.

J is TRBJ1-3 and V is TRBV7-2; 7 bases align to TRBD1. The CDR3 covers 15 residues. The junction had 8 bases not matched to a gene; V was cut back by 5 bases and J by 4 bases. Per the germline V gene, CDR1 is SGHTA and CDR2 is FQGNSA. CDR3 bases: TGTGCCAGCAGCCCGTCGACAGGGCGCGGAAACACCATATATTTT. Encoded protein: CASSPSTGRGNTIYF.

This chain links TRBV5-1 with TRBJ1-1; 7 bases are shared with TRBD1. Germline-derived CDR1 and CDR2 are SGHRS and YFSETQ. V shed 4 bases, J shed 11 bases, and the junction held 14 bases outside the gene matches. This CDR3 is 14 amino acids long. DNA of the CDR3: TGCGCCAGCAGCCCTGTTCTCACAGGGGCGGACGCTTTCTTT. This gives the protein CASSPVLTGADAFF.

V usage is TRBV7-3 and J usage is TRBJ2-3, with 9 bases that match TRBD2. With 0 bases clipped from V and 6 bases from J, the junction kept 10 bases outside the gene matches. CDR1 and CDR2 from the germline V gene are SGHTA and FQGTGA. This CDR3 comprises 17 residues. The chain's CDR3 is CASSLTPGRGRGDTQYF. CDR3 coding DNA: TGTGCCAGCAGCTTAACCCCCGGGCGCGGGAGGGGGGATACGCAGTATTTT.

The J gene is TRBJ2-7, the V gene TRBV2; D is uncertain. The CDR3 spans 13 residues. Per the germline V gene, CDR1 is SNHLY and CDR2 is FYNNEI. Trimming removed 7 bases at V and 4 bases at J, with 14 bases between. In nucleotides, the CDR3 is TGTGCCAGCAATCCCTCCCCCCAGTACGAGCAGTACGTC. It yields the protein CASNPSPQYEQYV.

This clone was observed a single time. V is TRBV7-2 and J is TRBJ2-1, with 12 bases lining up with TRBD2. The CDR3 length is 14 residues. Germline CDR1 is SGHTA and CDR2 is FQGNSA. J lost 7 bases, V lost 5 bases, and 3 bases had no gene match. CDR3 DNA sequence: TGTGCCAGCAGCCAGACTAGCGGGAGAAATGAGCAGTTCTTC. Amino acid sequence: CASSQTSGRNEQFF. The variable domain in full, with the rest retrieved from reference TRBV7-2 and TRBJ2-1, is GAGVSQSPSNKVTEKGKDVELRCDPISGHTALYWYRQSLGQGLEFLIYFQGNSAPDKSGLPSDRFSAERTGGSVSTLTIQRTQQEDSAVYLCASSQTSGRNEQFFGPGTRLTVL.

The genes are TRBV29-1 and TRBJ2-1; maybe TRBD2 (5 bases). V lost 6 bases to trimming and J lost 9 bases, with 18 bases between them. CDR1 is SQVTM and CDR2 is ANQGSEA in the germline V gene. This CDR3 contains 13 residues. The CDR3 sequence is CSVGGGRMVEQFF. For the CDR3, the DNA is TGCAGCGTCGGAGGTGGGAGAATGGTTGAGCAGTTCTTC.

J is TRBJ2-1 and V is TRBV7-8; 8 bases agree with TRBD2. The CDR3 contains 15 residues. V lost 5 bases, J lost 3 bases, and 6 bases stayed unmatched. Germline CDR1 is SGHVS and CDR2 is FQNEAQ. The CDR3 region has the DNA TGTGCCAGCAGCCCCATAGCGGGGATCTACAATGAGCAGTTCTTC. Its translation is CASSPIAGIYNEQFF.